The source of this T cell receptor (beta chain) is a study of blood T cell repertoires in COVID-19. Study information: Specimens from acute and convalescent COVID-19 originated in the United States, Italy and Spain.

Profiled with immunoSEQ multiplex PCR; TCRdb holds only in-frame clones, not every one. The sample yields 200,000 to 300,000 clones, about four fifths seen once. Trimming shortened V by 4 bases and J by 10 bases, and 22 bases separated the two germline ends. CDR1 is SGHVS, CDR2 FQNEAQ, per germline. The CDR3 spans 15 residues. The sequenced material came from peripheral blood. The chain has TRBV7-8 and TRBJ1-1; perhaps TRBD1 as D (5 bases). This clonotype originated in an elderly man with acute or convalescent COVID-19. CDR3 bases: TGTGCCAGCAGCTCCCTCACAGGAGAAGGCGGCCGAGCTTTCTTT. Residues: CASSSLTGEGGRAFF.